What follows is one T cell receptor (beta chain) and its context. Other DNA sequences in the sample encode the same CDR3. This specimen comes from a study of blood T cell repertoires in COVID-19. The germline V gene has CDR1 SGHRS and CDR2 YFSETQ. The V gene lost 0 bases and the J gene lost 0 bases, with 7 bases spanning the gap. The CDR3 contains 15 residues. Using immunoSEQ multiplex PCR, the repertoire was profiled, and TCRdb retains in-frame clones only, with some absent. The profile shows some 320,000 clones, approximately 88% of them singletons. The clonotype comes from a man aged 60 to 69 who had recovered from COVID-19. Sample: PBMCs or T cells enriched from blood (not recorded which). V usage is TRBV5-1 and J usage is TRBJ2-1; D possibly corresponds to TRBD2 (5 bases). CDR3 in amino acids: CASSLASSSYNEQFF. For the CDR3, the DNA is TGCGCCAGCAGCTTGGCTAGCAGCTCCTACAATGAGCAGTTCTTC. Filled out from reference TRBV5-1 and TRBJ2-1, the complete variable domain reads KAGVTQTPRYLIKTRGQQVTLSCSPISGHRSVSWYQQTPGQGLQFLFEYFSETQRNKGNFPGRFSGRQFSNSRSEMNVSTLELGDSALYLCASSLASSSYNEQFFGPGTRLTVL.